This TCR beta chain appears in the sequencing data of a study of radiotherapy plus CTLA-4 blockade in lung cancer. About the study: There were objective responses in roughly 17% of patients, and 31% had disease control. Notes on the study in general: Blood saw expansion of tumor-derived TCR clones after radiotherapy plus ipilimumab. Reports state that early shifts in blood T cell clones, with interferon-beta, best predicted response.

Points on this clone: What it binds is unknown.

Assay: immunoSEQ multiplex PCR; the TCRdb copy retains only in-frame clones and omits some. The sample lists tens of thousands of clones; under 85% were seen once. Focal radiation plus CTLA-4 blockade with ipilimumab was given to patients with chemo-refractory metastatic non-small-cell lung cancer. The germline V gene has CDR1 MDHEN and CDR2 SYDVKM. V dropped 5 bases and J dropped 7 bases, with 21 bases sitting between them. The CDR3 covers 16 residues. J is TRBJ2-1 and V is TRBV28; the D gene is possibly TRBD2 (6 bases). The receptor was isolated from a human donor with non-small cell lung cancer that progressed on radiotherapy plus ipilimumab. Here the sequenced sample was peripheral blood, taken from a patient treated with radiotherapy plus ipilimumab. The CDR3: CASSPFGGGNLNEQFF. CDR3 DNA sequence: TGTGCCAGCAGTCCTTTCGGGGGAGGTAATTTGAATGAGCAGTTCTTC. The full variable domain, rest sourced from reference TRBV28 and TRBJ2-1, is DVKVTQSSRYLVKRTGEKVFLECVQDMDHENMFWYRQDPGLGLRLIYFSYDVKMKEKGDIPEGYSVSREKKERFSLILESASTNQTSMYLCASSPFGGGNLNEQFFGPGTRLTVL.